This TCR beta chain was recovered during a study of identical twins. General study results and limits: Within twin pairs, the out-of-frame alpha sequences they shared showed excess low generation probability. Insertion counts were lower in abundant cord blood beta clonotypes, a trend that memory repertoires did not show. Excess sharing between twins was weaker in beta out-of-frame sequences.

Concerning this clonotype: The target antigen is unknown.

TCRdb reprocessed the 5' RACE reads with MiXCR, giving one entry per CDR3 protein. Of about 460,000 distinct CDR3 sequences in the sample, 13% to 15% were seen once. This CDR3 has 14 residues. Trimming took 4 bases from V and 2 from J; bases not matched to a gene: 6. Germline V gene sequence: CDR1 DFQATT, CDR2 SNEGSKA (reference sequence). This sample also belongs to another study, concerning yellow fever vaccine responses in identical twins. According to that study: Twins reportedly had a vaccine T cell response that seemed partly convergent, partly personalized.

The source is a woman in her late teens or twenties in good health. This chain joins TRBV20-1 and TRBJ2-3, with 7 positions matching TRBD2. Sequenced: CD4+ T cells sorted from blood. The CDR3: CSATPSGPTDTQYF. CDR3 nucleotide sequence: TGCAGTGCTACTCCTAGCGGACCCACAGATACGCAGTATTTT.